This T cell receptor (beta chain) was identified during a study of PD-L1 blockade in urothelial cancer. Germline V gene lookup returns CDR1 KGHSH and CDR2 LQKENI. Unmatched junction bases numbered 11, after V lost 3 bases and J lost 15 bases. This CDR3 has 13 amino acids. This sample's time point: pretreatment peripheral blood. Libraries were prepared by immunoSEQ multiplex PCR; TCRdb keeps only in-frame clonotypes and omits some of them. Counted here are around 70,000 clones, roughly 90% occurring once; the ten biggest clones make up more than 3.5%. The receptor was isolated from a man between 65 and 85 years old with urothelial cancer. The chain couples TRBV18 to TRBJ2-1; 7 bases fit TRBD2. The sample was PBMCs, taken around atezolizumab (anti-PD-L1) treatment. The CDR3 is CASSPSTSRAPFF. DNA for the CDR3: TGTGCCAGCTCACCTTCGACTAGCCGGGCCCCGTTCTTC.